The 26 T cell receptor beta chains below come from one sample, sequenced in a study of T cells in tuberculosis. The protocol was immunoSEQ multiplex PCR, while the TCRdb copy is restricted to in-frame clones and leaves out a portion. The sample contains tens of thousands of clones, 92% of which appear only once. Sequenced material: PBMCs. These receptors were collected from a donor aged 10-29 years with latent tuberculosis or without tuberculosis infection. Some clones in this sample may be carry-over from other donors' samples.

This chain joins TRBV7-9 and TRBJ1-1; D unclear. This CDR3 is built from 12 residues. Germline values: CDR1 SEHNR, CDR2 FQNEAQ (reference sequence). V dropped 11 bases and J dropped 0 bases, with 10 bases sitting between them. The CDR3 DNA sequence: TGTGCCCTCGCGGGGTTGAACACTGAAGCTTTCTTT. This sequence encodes CALAGLNTEAFF.

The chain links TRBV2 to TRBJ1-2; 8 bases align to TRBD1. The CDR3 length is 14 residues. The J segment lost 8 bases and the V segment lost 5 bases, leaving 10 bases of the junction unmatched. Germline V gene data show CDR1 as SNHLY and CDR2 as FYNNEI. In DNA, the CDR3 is TGTGCCAGCAGTCCCGGACAGGGCTTGGGGGGCTACACCTTC. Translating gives CASSPGQGLGGYTF.

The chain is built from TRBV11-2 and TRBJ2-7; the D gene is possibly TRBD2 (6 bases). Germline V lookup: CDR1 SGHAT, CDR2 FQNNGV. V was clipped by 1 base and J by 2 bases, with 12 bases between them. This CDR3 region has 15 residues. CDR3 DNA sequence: TGTGCCAGCAGCTTAGCGTGGGACTTTACCTACGAGCAGTACTTC. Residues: CASSLAWDFTYEQYF.

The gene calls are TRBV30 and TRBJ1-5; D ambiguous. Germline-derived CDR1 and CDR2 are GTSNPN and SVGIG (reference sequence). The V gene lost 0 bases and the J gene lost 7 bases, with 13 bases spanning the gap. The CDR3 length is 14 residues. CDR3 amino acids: CAWSVGGFKQPQHF. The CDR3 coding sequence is TGTGCCTGGAGTGTTGGAGGCTTCAAGCAGCCCCAGCATTTT.

The CDR3 region is CASSLEDSTEAFF. Written as DNA, the CDR3 is TGTGCCAGCAGCTTGGAGGACAGCACTGAAGCTTTCTTT. The V call is TRBV5-4, the J call TRBJ1-1; weak D call: TRBD1 (6 bases). This CDR3 is built from 13 residues. Germline values: CDR1 SGHNT, CDR2 YYREEE (reference sequence). Trimming pared 0 bases from V and 4 bases from J, leaving 7 bases between.

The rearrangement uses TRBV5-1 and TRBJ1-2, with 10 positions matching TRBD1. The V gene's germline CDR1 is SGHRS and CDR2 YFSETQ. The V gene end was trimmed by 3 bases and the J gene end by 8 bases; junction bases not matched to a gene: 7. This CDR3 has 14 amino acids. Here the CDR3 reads CASSWETGGAGYTF. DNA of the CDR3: TGCGCCAGCAGCTGGGAGACAGGGGGCGCGGGCTACACCTTC.

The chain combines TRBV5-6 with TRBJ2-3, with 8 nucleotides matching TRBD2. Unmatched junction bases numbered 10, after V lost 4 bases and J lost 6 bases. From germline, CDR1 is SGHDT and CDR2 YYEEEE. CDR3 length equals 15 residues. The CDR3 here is CASSPVAGLADTQYF. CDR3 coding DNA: TGTGCCAGCAGCCCTGTAGCGGGATTGGCGGATACGCAGTATTTT.

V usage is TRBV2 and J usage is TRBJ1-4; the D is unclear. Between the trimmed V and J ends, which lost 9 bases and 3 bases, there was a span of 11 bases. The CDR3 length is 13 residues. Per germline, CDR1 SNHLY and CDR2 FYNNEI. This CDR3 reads CASATVPNEKLFF. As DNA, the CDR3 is TGTGCCAGTGCCACGGTCCCTAATGAAAAACTGTTTTTT.

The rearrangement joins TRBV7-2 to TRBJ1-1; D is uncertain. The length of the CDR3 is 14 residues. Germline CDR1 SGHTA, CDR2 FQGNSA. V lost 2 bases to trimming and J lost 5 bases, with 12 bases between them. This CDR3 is CASSLSAVGTEAFF. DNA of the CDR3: TGTGCCAGCAGCTTATCCGCAGTCGGGACTGAAGCTTTCTTT.

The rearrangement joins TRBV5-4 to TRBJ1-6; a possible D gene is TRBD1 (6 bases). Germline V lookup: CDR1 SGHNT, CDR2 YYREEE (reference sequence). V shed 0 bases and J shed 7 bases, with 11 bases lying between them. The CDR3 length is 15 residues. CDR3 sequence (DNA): TGTGCCAGCAGCTTGGACCCCGGGACAAATTCACCCCTCCACTTT. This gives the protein CASSLDPGTNSPLHF.

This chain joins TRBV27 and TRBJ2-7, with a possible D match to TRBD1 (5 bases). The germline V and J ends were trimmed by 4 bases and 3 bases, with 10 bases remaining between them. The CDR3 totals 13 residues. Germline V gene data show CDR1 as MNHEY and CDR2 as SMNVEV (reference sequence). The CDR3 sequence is CASSSRQFYEQYF. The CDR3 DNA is TGTGCCAGCAGTTCCAGACAGTTCTACGAGCAGTACTTC.

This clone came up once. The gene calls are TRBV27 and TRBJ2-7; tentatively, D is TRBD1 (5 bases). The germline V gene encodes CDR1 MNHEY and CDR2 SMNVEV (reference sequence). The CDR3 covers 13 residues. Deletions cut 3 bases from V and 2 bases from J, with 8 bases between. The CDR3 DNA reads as TGTGCCAGCAGTTTGGGGCAGACCTACGAGCAGTACTTC. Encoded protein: CASSLGQTYEQYF.

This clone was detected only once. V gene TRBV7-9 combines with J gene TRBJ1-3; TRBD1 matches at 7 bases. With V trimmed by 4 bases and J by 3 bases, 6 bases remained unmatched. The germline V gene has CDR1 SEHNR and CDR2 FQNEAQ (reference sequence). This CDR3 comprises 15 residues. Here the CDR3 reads CASSYSTGVGNTIYF. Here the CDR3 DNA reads TGTGCCAGCAGCTATAGCACAGGGGTTGGAAACACCATATATTTT.

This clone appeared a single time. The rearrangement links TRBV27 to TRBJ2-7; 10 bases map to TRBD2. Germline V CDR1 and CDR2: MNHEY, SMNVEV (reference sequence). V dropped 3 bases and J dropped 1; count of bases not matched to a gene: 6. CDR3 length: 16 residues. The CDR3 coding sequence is TGTGCCAGCAGTTTCGCGGCAGCGGGAGGGTCCTACGAGCAGTACTTC. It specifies CASSFAAAGGSYEQYF.

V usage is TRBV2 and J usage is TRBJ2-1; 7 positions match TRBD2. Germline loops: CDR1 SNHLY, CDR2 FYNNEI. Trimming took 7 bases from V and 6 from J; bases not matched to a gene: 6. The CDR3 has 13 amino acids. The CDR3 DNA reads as TGTGCCAGCAAGCGGGATCTGGTCAATGAGCAGTTCTTC. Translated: CASKRDLVNEQFF.

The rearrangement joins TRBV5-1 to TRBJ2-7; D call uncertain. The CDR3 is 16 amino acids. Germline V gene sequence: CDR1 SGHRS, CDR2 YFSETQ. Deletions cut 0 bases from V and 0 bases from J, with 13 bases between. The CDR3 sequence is CASSLDLGTSSYEQYF. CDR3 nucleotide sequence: TGCGCCAGCAGCTTGGACCTAGGCACGTCCTCCTACGAGCAGTACTTC. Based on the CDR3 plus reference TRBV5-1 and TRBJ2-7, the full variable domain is KAGVTQTPRYLIKTRGQQVTLSCSPISGHRSVSWYQQTPGQGLQFLFEYFSETQRNKGNFPGRFSGRQFSNSRSEMNVSTLELGDSALYLCASSLDLGTSSYEQYFGPGTRLTVT.

CDR3 in DNA: TGTGCCGAAATGGGAACAGGGGCAGGCTACACCTTC. This translates into CAEMGTGAGYTF. The rearrangement uses TRBV2 and TRBJ1-2; 7 nucleotides line up with TRBD1. Germline V lookup: CDR1 SNHLY, CDR2 FYNNEI. With 11 bases clipped from V and 8 bases from J, the junction kept 11 bases outside the gene matches. The CDR3 extends over 12 amino acids.

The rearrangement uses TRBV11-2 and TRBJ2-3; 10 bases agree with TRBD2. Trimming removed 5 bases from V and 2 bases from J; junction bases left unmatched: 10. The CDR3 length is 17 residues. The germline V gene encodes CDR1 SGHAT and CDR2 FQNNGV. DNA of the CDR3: TGTGCCAGCAGCCGATTCGGGACTAGCGTTCTCACAGATACGCAGTATTTT. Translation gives CASSRFGTSVLTDTQYF.

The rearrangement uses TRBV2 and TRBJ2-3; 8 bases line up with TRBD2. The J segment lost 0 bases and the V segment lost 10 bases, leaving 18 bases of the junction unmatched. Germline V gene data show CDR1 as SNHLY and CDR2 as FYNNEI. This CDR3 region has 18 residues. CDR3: CATDYSGTPGASTDTQYF. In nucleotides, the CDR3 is TGTGCCACCGATTATAGCGGGACGCCCGGGGCAAGCACAGATACGCAGTATTTT.

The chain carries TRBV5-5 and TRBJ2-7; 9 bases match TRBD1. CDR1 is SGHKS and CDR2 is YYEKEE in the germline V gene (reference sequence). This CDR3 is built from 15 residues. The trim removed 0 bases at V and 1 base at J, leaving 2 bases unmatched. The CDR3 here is CASSLGTGVSYEQYF. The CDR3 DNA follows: TGTGCCAGCAGCTTGGGGACAGGGGTATCCTACGAGCAGTACTTC.

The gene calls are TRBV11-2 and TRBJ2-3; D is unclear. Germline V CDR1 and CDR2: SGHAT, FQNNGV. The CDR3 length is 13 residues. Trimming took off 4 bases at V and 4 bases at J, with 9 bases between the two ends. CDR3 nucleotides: TGTGCCAGCAGCTCCATCGGTCCAGATACGCAGTATTTT. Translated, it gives CASSSIGPDTQYF.

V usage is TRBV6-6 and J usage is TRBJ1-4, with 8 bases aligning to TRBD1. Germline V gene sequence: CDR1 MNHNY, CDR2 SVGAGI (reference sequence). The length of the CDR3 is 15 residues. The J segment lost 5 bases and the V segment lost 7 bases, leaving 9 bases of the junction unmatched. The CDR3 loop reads CASNEGTGRNEKLFF. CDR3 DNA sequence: TGTGCCAGCAACGAAGGGACAGGACGAAATGAAAAACTGTTTTTT.

The CDR3, as DNA: TGCGCCAGCAGCTTGGGGCCCGGGAGGAGTAACTATGGCTACACCTTC. This encodes CASSLGPGRSNYGYTF. The chain carries TRBV5-1 and TRBJ1-2; D is uncertain. Germline lookup yields CDR1 SGHRS and CDR2 YFSETQ. V lost 0 bases, J lost 1 base, and 13 bases lay in between. The CDR3 consists of 16 residues. Filled out from reference TRBV5-1 and TRBJ1-2, the complete variable domain reads KAGVTQTPRYLIKTRGQQVTLSCSPISGHRSVSWYQQTPGQGLQFLFEYFSETQRNKGNFPGRFSGRQFSNSRSEMNVSTLELGDSALYLCASSLGPGRSNYGYTFGSGTRLTVV.

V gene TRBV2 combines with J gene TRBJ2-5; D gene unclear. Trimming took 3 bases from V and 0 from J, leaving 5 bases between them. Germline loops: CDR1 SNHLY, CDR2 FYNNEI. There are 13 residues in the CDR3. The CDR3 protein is CASSDVYQETQYF. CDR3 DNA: TGTGCCAGCAGTGACGTATACCAAGAGACCCAGTACTTC.

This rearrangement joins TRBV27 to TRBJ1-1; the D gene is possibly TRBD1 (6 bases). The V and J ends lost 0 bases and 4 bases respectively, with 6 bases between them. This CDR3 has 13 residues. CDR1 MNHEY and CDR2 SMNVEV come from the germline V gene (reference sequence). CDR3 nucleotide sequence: TGTGCCAGCAGTTTATCGGGGGCCACTGAAGCTTTCTTT. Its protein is CASSLSGATEAFF.

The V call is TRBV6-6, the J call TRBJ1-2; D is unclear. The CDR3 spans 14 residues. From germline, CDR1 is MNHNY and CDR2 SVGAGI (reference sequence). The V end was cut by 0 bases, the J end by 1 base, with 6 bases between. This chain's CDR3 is CASSYSTVNYGYTF. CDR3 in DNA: TGTGCCAGCAGTTACTCGACTGTTAACTATGGCTACACCTTC.